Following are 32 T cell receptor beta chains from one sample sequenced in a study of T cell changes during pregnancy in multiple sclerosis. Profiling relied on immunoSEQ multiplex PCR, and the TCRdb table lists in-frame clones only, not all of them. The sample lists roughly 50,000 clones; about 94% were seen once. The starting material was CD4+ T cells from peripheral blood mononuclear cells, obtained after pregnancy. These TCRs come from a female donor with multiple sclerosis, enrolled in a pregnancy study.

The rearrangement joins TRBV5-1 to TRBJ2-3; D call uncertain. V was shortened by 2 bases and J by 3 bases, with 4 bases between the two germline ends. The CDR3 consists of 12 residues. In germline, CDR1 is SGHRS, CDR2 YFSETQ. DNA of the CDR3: TGCGCCAGCAGCTTTTCGACAGATACGCAGTATTTT. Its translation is CASSFSTDTQYF. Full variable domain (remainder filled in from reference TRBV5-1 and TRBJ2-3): KAGVTQTPRYLIKTRGQQVTLSCSPISGHRSVSWYQQTPGQGLQFLFEYFSETQRNKGNFPGRFSGRQFSNSRSEMNVSTLELGDSALYLCASSFSTDTQYFGPGTRLTVL.

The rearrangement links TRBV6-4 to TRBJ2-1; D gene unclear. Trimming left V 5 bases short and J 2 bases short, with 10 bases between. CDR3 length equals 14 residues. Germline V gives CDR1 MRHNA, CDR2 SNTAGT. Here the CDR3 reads CASSYIKPYNEQFF. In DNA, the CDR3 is TGTGCCAGCAGTTATATTAAGCCCTACAATGAGCAGTTCTTC.

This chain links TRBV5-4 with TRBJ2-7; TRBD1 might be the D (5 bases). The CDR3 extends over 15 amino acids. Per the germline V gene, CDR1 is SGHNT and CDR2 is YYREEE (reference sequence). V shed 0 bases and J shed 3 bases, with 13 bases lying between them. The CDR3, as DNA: TGTGCCAGCAGCTTGGGGCAGGGTAAGCGCTACGAGCAGTACTTC. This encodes CASSLGQGKRYEQYF.

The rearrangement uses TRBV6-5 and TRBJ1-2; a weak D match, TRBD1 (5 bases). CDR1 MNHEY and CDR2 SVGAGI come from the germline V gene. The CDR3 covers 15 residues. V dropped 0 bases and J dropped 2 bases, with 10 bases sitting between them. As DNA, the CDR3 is TGTGCCAGCAGTTACTCTGGGGGGGTAAACTATGGCTACACCTTC. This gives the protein CASSYSGGVNYGYTF.

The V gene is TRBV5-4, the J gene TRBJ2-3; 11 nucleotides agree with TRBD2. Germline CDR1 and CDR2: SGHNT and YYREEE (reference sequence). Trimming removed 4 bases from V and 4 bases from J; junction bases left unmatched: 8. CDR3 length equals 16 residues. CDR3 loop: CASSPVTSGSPDTQYF. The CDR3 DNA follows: TGTGCCAGCAGCCCGGTAACTAGCGGGAGCCCAGATACGCAGTATTTT.

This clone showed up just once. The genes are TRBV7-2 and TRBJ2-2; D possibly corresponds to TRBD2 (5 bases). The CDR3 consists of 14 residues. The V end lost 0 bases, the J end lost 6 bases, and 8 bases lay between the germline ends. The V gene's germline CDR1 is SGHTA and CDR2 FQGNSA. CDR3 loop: CASSLAGVSGELFF. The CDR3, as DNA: TGTGCCAGCAGCTTAGCGGGAGTGTCCGGGGAGCTGTTTTTT.

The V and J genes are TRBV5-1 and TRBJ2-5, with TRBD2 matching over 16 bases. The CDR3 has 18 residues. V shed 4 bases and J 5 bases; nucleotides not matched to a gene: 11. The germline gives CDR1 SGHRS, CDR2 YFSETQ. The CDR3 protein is CASSPRGTSGRAMETQYF. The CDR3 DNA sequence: TGCGCCAGCAGCCCACGTGGGACTAGCGGGAGGGCCATGGAGACCCAGTACTTC.

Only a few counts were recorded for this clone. The CDR3 DNA follows: TGTGCCTGGAGTGTATCCGGGGGACGTTCTGAAGCTTTCTTT. Residues: CAWSVSGGRSEAFF. The genes are TRBV30 and TRBJ1-1; TRBD1 might be the D (5 bases). The CDR3 has 14 amino acids. Germline CDR1 reads GTSNPN; CDR2 reads SVGIG (reference sequence). Trimming removed 0 bases at V and 6 bases at J, with 14 bases between.

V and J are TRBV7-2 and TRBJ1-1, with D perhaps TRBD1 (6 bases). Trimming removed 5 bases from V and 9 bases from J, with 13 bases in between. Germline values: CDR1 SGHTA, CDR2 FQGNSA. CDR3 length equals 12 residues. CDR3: CASSPRGGKAFF. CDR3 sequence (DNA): TGTGCCAGCAGCCCGCGAGGGGGTAAAGCTTTCTTT. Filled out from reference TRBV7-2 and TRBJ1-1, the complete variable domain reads GAGVSQSPSNKVTEKGKDVELRCDPISGHTALYWYRQSLGQGLEFLIYFQGNSAPDKSGLPSDRFSAERTGGSVSTLTIQRTQQEDSAVYLCASSPRGGKAFFGQGTRLTVV.

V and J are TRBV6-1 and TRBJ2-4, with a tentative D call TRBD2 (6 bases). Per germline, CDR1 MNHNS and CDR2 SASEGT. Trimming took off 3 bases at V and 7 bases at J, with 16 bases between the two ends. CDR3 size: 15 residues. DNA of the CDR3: TGTGCCAGCAGTGAGCACAGGCCGGGGGTCAACATTCAGTACTTC. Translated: CASSEHRPGVNIQYF.

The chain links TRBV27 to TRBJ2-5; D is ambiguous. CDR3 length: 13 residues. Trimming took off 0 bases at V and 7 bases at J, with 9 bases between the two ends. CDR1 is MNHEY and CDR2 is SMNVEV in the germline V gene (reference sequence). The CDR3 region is CASSLSPPRTQYF. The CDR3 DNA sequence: TGTGCCAGCAGTTTATCGCCCCCTAGGACCCAGTACTTC.

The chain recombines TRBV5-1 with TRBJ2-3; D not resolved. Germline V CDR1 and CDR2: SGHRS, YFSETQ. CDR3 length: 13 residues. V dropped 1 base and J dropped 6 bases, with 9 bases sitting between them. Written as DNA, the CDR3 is TGCGCCAGCAGCTTGAATATACGGGATACGCAGTATTTT. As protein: CASSLNIRDTQYF.

The CDR3 nucleotides read TGTGCCAGCAGTTTGGAGAGACCGGCGAACAATGAGCAGTTCTTC. Translated, it gives CASSLERPANNEQFF. The J gene is TRBJ2-1, the V gene TRBV25-1; D ambiguous. The CDR3 is 15 amino acids. From germline, CDR1 is MGHDK and CDR2 SYGVNS. Trimming removed 5 bases from V and 5 bases from J, with 16 bases in between.

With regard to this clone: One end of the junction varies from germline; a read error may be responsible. The CDR3 DNA reads TGCACCAGCAGCTTGGCCGGACAAAACTACGAGCAGTACTTC. This codes for CTSSLAGQNYEQYF. The chain uses TRBV5-1 and TRBJ2-7; D perhaps matches TRBD1 (5 bases). The length of the CDR3 is 14 residues. Germline CDR1 reads SGHRS; CDR2 reads YFSETQ. The whole variable domain, filled in from reference TRBV5-1 and TRBJ2-7, reads KAGVTQTPRYLIKTRGQQVTLSCSPISGHRSVSWYQQTPGQGLQFLFEYFSETQRNKGNFPGRFSGRQFSNSRSEMNVSTLELGDSALYLCTSSLAGQNYEQYFGPGTRLTVT.

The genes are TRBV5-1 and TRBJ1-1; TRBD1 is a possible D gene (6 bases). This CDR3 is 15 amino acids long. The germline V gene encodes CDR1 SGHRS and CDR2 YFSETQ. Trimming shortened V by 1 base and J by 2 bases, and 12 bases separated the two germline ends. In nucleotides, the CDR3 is TGCGCCAGCAGCTTGATTGTAGGGGGAAACACTGAAGCTTTCTTT. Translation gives CASSLIVGGNTEAFF.

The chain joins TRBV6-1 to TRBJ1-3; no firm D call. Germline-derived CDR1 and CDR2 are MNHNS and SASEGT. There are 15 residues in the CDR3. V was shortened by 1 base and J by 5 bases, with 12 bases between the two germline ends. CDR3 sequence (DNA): TGTGCCAGCAGTGAAGGGAGGGTCCGGCGAAACACCATATATTTT. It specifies CASSEGRVRRNTIYF.

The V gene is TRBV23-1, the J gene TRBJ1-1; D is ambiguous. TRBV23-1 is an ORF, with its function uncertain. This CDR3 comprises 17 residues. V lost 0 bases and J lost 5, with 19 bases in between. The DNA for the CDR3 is TGCGCCAGCAGTCAATCGCGGGAGGGTTCGGGAAAAACTGAAGCTTTCTTT. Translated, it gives CASSQSREGSGKTEAFF.

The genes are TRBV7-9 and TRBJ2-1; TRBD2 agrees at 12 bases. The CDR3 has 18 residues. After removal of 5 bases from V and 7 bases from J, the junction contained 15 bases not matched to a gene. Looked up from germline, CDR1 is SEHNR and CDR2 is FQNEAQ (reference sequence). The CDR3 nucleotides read TGTGCCAGCAGCCCGCGACTAGCGGGAGAGTCACAAAGGAATGAGCAGTTCTTC. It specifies CASSPRLAGESQRNEQFF.

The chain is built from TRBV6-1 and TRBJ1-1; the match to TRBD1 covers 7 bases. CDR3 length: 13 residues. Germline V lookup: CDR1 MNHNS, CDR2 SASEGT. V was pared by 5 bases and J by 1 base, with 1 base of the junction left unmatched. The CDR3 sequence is CASSWTGNTEAFF. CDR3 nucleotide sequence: TGTGCCAGCAGTTGGACAGGGAACACTGAAGCTTTCTTT.

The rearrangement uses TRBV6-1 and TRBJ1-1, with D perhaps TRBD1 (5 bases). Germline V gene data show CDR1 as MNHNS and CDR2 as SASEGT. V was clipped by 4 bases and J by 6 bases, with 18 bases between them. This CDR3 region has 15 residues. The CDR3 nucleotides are TGTGCCAGCAGTGCTCGCCAGGGTAGAGTTGCTGAAGCTTTCTTT. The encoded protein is CASSARQGRVAEAFF.

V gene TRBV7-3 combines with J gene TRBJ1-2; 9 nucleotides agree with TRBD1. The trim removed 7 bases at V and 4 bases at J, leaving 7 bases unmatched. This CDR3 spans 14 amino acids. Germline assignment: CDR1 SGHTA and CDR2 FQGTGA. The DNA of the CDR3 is TGTGCCAGCAACCTAGGGGACAGGGTCTATGGCTACACCTTC. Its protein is CASNLGDRVYGYTF. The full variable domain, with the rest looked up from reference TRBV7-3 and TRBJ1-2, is GAGVSQTPSNKVTEKGKYVELRCDPISGHTALYWYRQSLGQGPEFLIYFQGTGAADDSGLPNDRFFAVRPEGSVSTLKIQRTERGDSAVYLCASNLGDRVYGYTFGSGTRLTVV.

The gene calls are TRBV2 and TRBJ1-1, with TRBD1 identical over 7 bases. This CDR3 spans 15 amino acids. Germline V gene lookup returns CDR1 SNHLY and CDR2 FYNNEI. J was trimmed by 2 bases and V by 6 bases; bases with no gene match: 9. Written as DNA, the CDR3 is TGTGCCAGCAGCAAAAGACAGGGATCAAACACTGAAGCTTTCTTT. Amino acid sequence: CASSKRQGSNTEAFF.

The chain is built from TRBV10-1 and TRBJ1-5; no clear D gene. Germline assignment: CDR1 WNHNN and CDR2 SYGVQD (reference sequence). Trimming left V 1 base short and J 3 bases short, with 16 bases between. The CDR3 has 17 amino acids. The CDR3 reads CASSEFRDHRDNQPQHF. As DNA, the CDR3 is TGCGCCAGCAGTGAGTTCCGGGATCATCGGGACAATCAGCCCCAGCATTTT.

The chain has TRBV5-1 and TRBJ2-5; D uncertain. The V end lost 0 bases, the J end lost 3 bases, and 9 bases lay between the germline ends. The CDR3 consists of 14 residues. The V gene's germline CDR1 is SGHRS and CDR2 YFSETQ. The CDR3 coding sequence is TGCGCCAGCAGCTTGGAATCCAGGAAAGAGACCCAGTACTTC. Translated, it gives CASSLESRKETQYF.

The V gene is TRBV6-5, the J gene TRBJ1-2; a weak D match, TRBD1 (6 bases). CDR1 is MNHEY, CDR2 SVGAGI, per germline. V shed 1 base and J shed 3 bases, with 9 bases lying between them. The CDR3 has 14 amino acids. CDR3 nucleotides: TGTGCCAGCAGTTACTACCCAGGGGACTATGGCTACACCTTC. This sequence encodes CASSYYPGDYGYTF.

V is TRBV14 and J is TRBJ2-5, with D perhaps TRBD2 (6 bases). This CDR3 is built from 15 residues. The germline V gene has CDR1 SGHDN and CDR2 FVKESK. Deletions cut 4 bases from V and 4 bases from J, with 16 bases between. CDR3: CASSLGGIGRETQYF. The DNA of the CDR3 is TGTGCCAGCAGCCTAGGCGGGATTGGGCGAGAGACCCAGTACTTC. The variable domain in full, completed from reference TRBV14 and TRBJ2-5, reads EAGVTQFPSHSVIEKGQTVTLRCDPISGHDNLYWYRRVMGKEIKFLLHFVKESKQDESGMPNNRFLAERTGGTYSTLKVQPAELEDSGVYFCASSLGGIGRETQYFGPGTRLLVL.

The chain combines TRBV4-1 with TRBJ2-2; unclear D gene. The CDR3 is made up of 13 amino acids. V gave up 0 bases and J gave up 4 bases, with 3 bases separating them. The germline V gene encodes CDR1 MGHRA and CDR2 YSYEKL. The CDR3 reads CASSQDITGELFF. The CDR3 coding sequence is TGCGCCAGCAGCCAAGATATCACCGGGGAGCTGTTTTTT.

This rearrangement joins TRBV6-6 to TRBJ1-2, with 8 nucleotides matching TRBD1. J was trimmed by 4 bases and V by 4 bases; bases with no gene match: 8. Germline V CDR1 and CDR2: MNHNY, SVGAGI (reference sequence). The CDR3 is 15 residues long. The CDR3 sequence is CASSFRDGTGYGYTF. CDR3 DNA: TGTGCCAGCAGTTTCCGGGATGGGACAGGCTATGGCTACACCTTC.

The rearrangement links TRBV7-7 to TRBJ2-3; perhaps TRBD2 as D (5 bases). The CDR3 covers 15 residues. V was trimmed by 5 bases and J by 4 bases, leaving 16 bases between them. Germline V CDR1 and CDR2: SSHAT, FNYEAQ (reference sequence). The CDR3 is CASSPGLPGADTQYF. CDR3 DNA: TGTGCCAGCAGCCCCGGACTCCCCGGGGCAGATACGCAGTATTTT.

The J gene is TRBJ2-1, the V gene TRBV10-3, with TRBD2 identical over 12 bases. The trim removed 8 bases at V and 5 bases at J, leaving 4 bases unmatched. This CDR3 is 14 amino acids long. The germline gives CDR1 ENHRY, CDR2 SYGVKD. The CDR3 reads CAIRTSGINNEQFF. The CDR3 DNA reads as TGTGCCATCCGGACTAGCGGGATCAACAATGAGCAGTTCTTC.

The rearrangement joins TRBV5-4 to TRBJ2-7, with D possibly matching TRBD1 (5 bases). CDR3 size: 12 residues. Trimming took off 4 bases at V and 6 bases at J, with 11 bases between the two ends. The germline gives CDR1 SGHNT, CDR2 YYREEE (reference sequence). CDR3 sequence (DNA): TGTGCCAGCAGCACAACAGGAAGCGAGCAGTACTTC. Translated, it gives CASSTTGSEQYF.

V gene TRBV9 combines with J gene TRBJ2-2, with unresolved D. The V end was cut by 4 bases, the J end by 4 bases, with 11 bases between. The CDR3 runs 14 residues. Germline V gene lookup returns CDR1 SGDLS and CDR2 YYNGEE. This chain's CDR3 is CASSPQVFTGELFF. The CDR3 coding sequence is TGTGCCAGCAGCCCCCAGGTATTCACCGGGGAGCTGTTTTTT.